This T cell receptor (beta chain) was captured by sequencing in a study of T-cell reconstitution after alpha-beta-depleted transplantation in children. V lost 5 bases, J lost 1 base, and 11 bases lay in between. Germline CDR1 is SGHTA and CDR2 is FQGNSA. The CDR3 loop spans 14 amino acids. Preparation of the TCRbeta library involved a method that used unique molecular identifiers. TCRdb independently ran MiXCR on the PCR reads; one entry per CDR3 protein. This table has about 600,000 distinct CDR3 sequences, about 10% appearing once. The material sequenced was PBMCs from the stem cell graft donor, taken from the stem cell graft. The TCR comes from a human donor who donated a stem cell graft to a child with acute myeloid leukemia. The chain joins TRBV7-2 to TRBJ2-5; D unclear. The CDR3 reads CASSKADFQETQYF. The CDR3, as DNA: TGTGCCAGCAGCAAGGCAGATTTCCAAGAGACCCAGTACTTC.